This T cell receptor (beta chain) was captured by sequencing in a study of blood T cell repertoires in COVID-19. On the study more broadly: The origin of the acute and convalescent COVID-19 samples was the United States, Italy and Spain. T cells, B-cell-depleted T cells, or PBMCs provided the cDNA or gDNA that served as material.

The authors' processing: Amplification of reference gene primers provided the estimated nucleated cell counts. Method: immunoSEQ multiplex PCR; TCRdb's copy keeps in-frame clones and lacks some. Clone size and V and J calls were adopted from that table, with D and trimming inferred from the DNA. The sample holds approximately 76,000 clones; approximately 88% are singletons and the top ten take 8% to 9.5%. In this sample, this clone turned up a few times. The CDR3 contains 15 residues. Germline CDR1 reads LGHNA; CDR2 reads YSLEER. Trimming pared 5 bases from V and 0 bases from J, leaving 12 bases between.

The chain has TRBV4-3 and TRBJ2-3; a weak D match, TRBD2 (6 bases). This sequence was found in a man aged 30 to 39 with acute or convalescent COVID-19. The sequenced sample was peripheral blood. This CDR3 is CASSLAGRSTDTQYF. The CDR3 DNA is TGCGCCAGCAGCTTGGCGGGACGGAGCACAGATACGCAGTATTTT.